This T cell receptor beta chain was recorded in a study of neurological immune-mediated disorders. General observations from the study: HTLV-1-associated myelopathy had the most TCR clonal expansion, whereas multiple sclerosis had the least (lower than in healthy controls). The absence of shared CDR3 amino acid sequences among expanded clones across subjects suggests private repertoires in all groups.

The CDR3 is made up of 13 amino acids. The germline V gene has CDR1 SQVTM and CDR2 ANQGSEA. Trimming took 1 base from V and 2 from J, leaving 9 bases between them. This clonotype was detected many times. Its antigen is unknown. This sample's time point: longitudinal time-point 3. A total of 2 million PBMCs stored at -80 degrees C provided the unsorted libraries. Synthesis of cDNA used 5'RACE (with 10-nucleotide random UMIs). TCRdb fed the 5' RACE reads into MiXCR, producing one record per CDR3 protein. The sample holds some 55,000 distinct CDR3 sequences, 8% to 9% seen once. This clonotype was sampled from a woman aged 35 to 49 in good health. Sequencing was carried out using PBMCs. The rearrangement uses TRBV29-1 and TRBJ2-7; D ambiguous. The CDR3 sequence: CSVEGLSTYEQYF. CDR3 nucleotide sequence: TGCAGCGTTGAAGGCCTCTCGACCTACGAGCAGTACTTC.